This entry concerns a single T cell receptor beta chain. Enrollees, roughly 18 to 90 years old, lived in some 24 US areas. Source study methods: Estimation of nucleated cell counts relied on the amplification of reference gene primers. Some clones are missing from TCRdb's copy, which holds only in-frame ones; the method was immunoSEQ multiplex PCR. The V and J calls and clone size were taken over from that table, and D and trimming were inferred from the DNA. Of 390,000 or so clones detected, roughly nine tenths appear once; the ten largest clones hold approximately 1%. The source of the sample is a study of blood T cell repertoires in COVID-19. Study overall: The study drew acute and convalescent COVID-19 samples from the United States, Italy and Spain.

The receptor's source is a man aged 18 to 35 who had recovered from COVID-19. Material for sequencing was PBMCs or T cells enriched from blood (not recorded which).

This CDR3 reads CASSVWSGLSRGDTEAFF. CDR3 bases: TGTGCCAGCAGCGTGTGGTCGGGACTCTCGAGAGGGGACACTGAAGCTTTCTTT. The genes are TRBV7-9 and TRBJ1-1; possibly TRBD1 for D (5 bases). The CDR3 is 18 residues long. V was cut by 5 bases and J by 3 bases, with 25 bases left in between. The germline V gene has CDR1 SEHNR and CDR2 FQNEAQ (reference sequence).